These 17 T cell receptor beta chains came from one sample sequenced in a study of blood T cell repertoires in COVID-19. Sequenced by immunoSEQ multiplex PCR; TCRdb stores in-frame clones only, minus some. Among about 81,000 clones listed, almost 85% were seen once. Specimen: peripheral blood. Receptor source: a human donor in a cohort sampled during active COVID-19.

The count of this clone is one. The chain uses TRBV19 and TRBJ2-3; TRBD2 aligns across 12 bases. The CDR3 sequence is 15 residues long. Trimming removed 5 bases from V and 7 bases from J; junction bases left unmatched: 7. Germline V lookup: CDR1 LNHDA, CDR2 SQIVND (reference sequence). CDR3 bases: TGTGCCAGTAGTCCCGCTAGCGGGGGGGCGTATACGCAGTATTTT. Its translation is CASSPASGGAYTQYF.

The CDR3: CASSSTGGNEKLFF. The CDR3 nucleotides read TGTGCCAGCAGCTCGACAGGGGGTAATGAAAAACTGTTTTTT. The chain couples TRBV7-2 to TRBJ1-4; TRBD1 matches 9 bases. V shed 4 bases, J shed 4 bases, and the junction held 1 base outside the gene matches. CDR3 length: 14 residues. CDR1 is SGHTA, CDR2 FQGNSA, per germline.

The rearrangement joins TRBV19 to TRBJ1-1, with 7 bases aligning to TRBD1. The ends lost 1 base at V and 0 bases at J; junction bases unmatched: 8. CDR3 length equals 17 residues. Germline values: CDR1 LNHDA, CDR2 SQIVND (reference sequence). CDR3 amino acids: CASSIGYLGQMNTEAFF. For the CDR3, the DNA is TGTGCCAGTAGTATAGGGTACTTGGGACAGATGAACACTGAAGCTTTCTTT.

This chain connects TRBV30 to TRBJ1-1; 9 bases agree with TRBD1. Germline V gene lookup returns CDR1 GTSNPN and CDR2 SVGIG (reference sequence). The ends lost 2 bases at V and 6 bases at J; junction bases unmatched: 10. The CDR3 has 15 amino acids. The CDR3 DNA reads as TGTGCCTGGAGTAAAACCGGGACAGGGAGGCCTGAAGCTTTCTTT. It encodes CAWSKTGTGRPEAFF.

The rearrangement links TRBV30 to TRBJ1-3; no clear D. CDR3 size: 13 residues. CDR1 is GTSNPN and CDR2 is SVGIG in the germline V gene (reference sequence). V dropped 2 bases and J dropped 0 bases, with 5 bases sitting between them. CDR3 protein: CAWSYYSGNTIYF. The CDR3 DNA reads TGTGCCTGGAGTTATTACTCTGGAAACACCATATATTTT.

Written as DNA, the CDR3 is TGTGCCAGCTCGTACCTACCCCCGGGCACAGATACGCAGTATTTT. Translated: CASSYLPPGTDTQYF. This chain uses TRBV18 with TRBJ2-3; D remains ambiguous. CDR1 and CDR2 from the germline V gene are KGHSH and LQKENI. The V end was cut by 6 bases, the J end by 1 base, with 14 bases between. The CDR3 is 15 residues long.

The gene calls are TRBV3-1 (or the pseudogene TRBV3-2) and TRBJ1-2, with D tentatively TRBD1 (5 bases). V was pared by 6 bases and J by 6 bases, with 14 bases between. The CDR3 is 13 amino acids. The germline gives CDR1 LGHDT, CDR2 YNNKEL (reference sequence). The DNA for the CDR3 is TGTGCCAGCAGTCGGGGGTCTGGACATGGCTACACCTTC. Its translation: CASSRGSGHGYTF.

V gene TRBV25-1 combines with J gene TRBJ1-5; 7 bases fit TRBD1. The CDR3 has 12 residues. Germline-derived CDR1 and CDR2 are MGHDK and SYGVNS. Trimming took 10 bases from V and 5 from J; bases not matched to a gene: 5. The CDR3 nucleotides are TGTGCCACCTCGCAGGGGGATCAGCCCCAGCATTTT. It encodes CATSQGDQPQHF.

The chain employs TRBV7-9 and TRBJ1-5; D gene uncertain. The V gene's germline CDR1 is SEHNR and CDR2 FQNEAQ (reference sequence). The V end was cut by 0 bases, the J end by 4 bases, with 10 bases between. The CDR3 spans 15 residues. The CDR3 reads CASSLALGGNQPQHF. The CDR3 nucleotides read TGTGCCAGCAGCTTAGCCCTGGGAGGGAATCAGCCCCAGCATTTT.

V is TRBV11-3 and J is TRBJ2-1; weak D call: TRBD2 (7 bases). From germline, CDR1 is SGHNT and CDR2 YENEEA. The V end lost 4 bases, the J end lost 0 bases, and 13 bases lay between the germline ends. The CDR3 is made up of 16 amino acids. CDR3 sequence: CASSYQGTTSYNEQFF. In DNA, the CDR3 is TGTGCCAGCAGCTATCAGGGGACTACCTCCTACAATGAGCAGTTCTTC. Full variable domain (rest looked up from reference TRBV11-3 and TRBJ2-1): EAGVVQSPRYKIIEKKQPVAFWCNPISGHNTLYWYLQNLGQGPELLIRYENEEAVDDSQLPKDRFSAERLKGVDSTLKIQPAELGDSAVYLCASSYQGTTSYNEQFFGPGTRLTVL.

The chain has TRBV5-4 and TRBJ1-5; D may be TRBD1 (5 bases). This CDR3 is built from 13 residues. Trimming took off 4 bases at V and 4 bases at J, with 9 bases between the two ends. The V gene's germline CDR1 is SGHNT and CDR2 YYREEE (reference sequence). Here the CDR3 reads CASSVQGNQPQHF. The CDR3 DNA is TGTGCCAGCAGCGTCCAGGGTAATCAGCCCCAGCATTTT.

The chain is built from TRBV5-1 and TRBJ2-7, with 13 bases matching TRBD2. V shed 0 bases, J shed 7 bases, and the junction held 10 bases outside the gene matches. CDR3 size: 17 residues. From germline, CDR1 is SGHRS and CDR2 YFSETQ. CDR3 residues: CASSLELAGGPHREQYF. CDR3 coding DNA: TGCGCCAGCAGCTTGGAACTAGCGGGGGGGCCTCATAGGGAGCAGTACTTC.

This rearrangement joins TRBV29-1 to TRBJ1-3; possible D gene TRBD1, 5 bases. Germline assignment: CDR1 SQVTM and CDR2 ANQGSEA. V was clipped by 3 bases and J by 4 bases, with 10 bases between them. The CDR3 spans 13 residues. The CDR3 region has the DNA TGCAGCGTTGATCAGGGCTCAGGAAACACCATATATTTT. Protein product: CSVDQGSGNTIYF.

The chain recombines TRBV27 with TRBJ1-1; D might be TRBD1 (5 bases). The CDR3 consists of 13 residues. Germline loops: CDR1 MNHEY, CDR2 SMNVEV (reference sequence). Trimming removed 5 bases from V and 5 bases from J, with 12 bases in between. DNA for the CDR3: TGTGCCAGCAGTACCCCGGAGGGGACTGAAGCTTTCTTT. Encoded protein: CASSTPEGTEAFF.

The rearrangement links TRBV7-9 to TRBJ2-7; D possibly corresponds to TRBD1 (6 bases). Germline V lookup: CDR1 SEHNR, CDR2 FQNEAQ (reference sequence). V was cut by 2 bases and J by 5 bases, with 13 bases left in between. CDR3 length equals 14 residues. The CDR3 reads CASSLMAGENEQYF. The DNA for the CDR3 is TGTGCCAGCAGCTTAATGGCAGGGGAGAACGAGCAGTACTTC.

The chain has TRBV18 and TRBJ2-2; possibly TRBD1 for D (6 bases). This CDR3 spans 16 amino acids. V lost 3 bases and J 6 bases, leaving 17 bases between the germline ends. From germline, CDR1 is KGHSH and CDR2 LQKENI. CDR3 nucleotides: TGTGCCAGCTCACCGTCGGACAGAAGTGGTTCCGGGGAGCTGTTTTTT. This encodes CASSPSDRSGSGELFF.

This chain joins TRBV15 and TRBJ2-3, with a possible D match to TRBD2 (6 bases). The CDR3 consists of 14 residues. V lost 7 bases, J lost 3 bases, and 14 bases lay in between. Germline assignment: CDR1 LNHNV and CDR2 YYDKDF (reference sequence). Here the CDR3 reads CATKSSGGTDTQYF. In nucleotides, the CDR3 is TGTGCCACCAAATCTAGTGGGGGGACAGATACGCAGTATTTT.